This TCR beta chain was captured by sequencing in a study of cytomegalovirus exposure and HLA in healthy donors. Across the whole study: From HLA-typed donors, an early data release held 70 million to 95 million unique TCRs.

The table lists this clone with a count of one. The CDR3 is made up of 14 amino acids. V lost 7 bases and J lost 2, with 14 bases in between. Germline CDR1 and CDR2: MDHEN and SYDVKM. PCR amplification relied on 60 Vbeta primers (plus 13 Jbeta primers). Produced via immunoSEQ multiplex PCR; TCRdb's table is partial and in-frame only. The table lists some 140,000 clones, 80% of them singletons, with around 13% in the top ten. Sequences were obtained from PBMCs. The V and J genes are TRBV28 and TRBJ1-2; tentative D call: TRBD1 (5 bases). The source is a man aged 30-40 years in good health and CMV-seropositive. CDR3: CASTYAGPNYGYTF. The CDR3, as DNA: TGTGCCAGCACCTATGCGGGACCCAACTATGGCTACACCTTC.